The source of this TCR delta chain is a study of Vδ1+ human thymocytes. Regarding this clone: Its antigen is still unknown.

The CDR3 loop spans 21 amino acids. V dropped 3 bases and J dropped 3; count of bases not matched to a gene: 21. Germline V gene lookup returns CDR1 TSWWSYY and CDR2 QGS. Points from the study as a whole: Thymic TRG and TRD repertoires appeared highly polyclonal. Approximately 19% of thymic delta-chain sequences were Vdelta2, with few Vdelta3, unlike blood Vdelta1+ controls.

The template was reverse-transcribed extracted RNA. Pooled V-gene forward primers with one constant-region reverse primer generated the CDR3 amplicons by multiplex PCR. TCRdb re-processed the multiplex PCR reads using CATT. The data hold about 75,000 delta-chain clones, with approximately 34% observed a single time. Specimen: Vdelta1+ gamma-delta thymocytes from the thymus. Subset described: FACS-sorted CD3+ TCRalphabeta- TCRVdelta1+ TCRVdelta2- thymocytes. The clonotype originates from a boy under three years old who had congenital heart surgery. The rearrangement joins TRDV1 to TRDJ1; 11 bases map to TRDD3. In DNA, the CDR3 is TGTGCTCTTGGGGAGATGGACCGATCCTACGATTCCTGGGGGATACCCGATAAACTCATCTTT. Translation gives CALGEMDRSYDSWGIPDKLIF.